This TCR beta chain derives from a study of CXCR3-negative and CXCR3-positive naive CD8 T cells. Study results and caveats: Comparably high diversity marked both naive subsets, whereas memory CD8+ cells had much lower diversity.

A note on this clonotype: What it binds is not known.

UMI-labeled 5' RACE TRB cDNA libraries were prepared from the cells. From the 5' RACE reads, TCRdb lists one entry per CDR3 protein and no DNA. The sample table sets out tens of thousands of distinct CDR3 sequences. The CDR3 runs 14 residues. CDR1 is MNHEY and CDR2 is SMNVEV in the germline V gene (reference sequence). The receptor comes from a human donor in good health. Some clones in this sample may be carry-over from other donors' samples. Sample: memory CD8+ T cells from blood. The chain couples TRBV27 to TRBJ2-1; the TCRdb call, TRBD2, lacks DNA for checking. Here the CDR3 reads CASSPGGAFNEQFF.